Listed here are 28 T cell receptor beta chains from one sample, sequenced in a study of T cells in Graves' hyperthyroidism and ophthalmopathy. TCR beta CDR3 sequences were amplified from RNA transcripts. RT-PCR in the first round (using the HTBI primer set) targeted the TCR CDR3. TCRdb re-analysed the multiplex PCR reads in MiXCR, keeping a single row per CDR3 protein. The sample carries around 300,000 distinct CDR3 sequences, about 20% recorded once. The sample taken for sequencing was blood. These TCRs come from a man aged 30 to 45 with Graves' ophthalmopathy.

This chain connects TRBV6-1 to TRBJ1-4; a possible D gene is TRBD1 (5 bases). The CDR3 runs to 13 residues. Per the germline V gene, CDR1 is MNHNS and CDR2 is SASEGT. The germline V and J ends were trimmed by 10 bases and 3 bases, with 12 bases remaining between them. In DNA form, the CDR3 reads TGTGCCATCAGGGACGTCGCTAATGAAAAACTGTTTTTT. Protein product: CAIRDVANEKLFF.

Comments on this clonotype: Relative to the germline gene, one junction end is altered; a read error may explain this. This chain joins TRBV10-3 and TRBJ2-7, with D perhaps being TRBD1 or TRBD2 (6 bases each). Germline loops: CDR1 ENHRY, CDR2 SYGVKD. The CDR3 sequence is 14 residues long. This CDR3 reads CAVSERGASYERYF. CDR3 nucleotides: TGTGCCGTATCAGAGAGGGGGGCTTCCTACGAGCGGTACTTC.

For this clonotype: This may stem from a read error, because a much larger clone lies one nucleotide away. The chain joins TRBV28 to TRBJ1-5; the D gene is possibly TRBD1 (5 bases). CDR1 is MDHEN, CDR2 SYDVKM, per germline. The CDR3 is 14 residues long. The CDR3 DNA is TGTGCCAGCAGTGTCGGTGACAGCAATCAGCTCCAGCATTTT. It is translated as CASSVGDSNQLQHF.

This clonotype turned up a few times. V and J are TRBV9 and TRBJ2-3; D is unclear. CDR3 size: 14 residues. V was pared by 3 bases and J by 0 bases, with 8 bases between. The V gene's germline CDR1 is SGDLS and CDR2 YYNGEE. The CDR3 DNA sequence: TGTGCCAGCAGCGAGACTTCTAGCACAGATACGCAGTATTTT. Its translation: CASSETSSTDTQYF.

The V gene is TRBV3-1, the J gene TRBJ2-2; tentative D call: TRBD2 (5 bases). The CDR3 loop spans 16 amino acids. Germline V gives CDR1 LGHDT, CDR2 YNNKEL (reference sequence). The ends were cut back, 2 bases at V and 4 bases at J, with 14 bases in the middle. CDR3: CASSQFLIEGTGELFF. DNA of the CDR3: TGTGCCAGCAGCCAATTCCTCATCGAGGGCACCGGGGAGCTGTTTTTT.

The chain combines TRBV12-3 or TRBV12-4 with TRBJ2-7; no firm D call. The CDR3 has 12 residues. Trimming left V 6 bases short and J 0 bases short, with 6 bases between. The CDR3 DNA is TGTGCCAGCAGCCATCTCTCCTACGAGCAGTACTTC. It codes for CASSHLSYEQYF.

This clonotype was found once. The CDR3 DNA reads TGCGCCAGCAGCTTCGGACAGGCCGGCCAAGAGACCCAGTACTTC. Residues: CASSFGQAGQETQYF. V gene TRBV5-1 combines with J gene TRBJ2-5; TRBD1 agrees at 7 bases. CDR3 size: 15 residues. Germline loops: CDR1 SGHRS, CDR2 YFSETQ. Losses at the gene ends were 2 bases for V and 1 base for J; bases not matched to a gene: 5.

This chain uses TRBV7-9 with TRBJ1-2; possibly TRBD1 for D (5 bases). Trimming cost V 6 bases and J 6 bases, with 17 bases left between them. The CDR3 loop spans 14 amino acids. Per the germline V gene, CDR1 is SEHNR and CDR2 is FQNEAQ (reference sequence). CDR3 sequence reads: CASSIAGQGHGYTF. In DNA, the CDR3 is TGTGCCAGCAGTATAGCGGGGCAGGGTCATGGCTACACCTTC.

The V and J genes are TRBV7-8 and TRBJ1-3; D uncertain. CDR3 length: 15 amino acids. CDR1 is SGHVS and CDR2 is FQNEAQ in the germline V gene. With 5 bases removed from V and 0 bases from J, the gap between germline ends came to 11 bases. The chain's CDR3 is CASSTEVSSGNTIYF. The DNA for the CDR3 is TGTGCCAGCAGCACCGAGGTCTCCTCTGGAAACACCATATATTTT.

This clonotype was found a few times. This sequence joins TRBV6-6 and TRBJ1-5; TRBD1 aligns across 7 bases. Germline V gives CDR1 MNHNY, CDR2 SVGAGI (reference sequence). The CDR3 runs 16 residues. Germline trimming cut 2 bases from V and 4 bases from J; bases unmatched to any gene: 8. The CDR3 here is CASSYRGGETNQPQHF. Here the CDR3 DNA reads TGTGCCAGCAGTTACAGAGGGGGCGAGACAAATCAGCCCCAGCATTTT.

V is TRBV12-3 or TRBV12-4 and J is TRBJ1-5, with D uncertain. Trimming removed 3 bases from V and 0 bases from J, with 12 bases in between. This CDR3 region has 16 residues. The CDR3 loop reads CASSFRIGYSNQPQHF. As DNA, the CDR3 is TGTGCCAGCAGTTTTAGGATTGGATATAGCAATCAGCCCCAGCATTTT.

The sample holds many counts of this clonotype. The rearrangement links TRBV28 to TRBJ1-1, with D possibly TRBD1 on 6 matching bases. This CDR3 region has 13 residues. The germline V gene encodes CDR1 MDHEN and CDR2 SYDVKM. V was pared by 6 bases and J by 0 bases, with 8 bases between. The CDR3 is CASSGTLNTEAFF. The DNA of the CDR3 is TGTGCCAGCAGCGGGACACTGAACACTGAAGCTTTCTTT.

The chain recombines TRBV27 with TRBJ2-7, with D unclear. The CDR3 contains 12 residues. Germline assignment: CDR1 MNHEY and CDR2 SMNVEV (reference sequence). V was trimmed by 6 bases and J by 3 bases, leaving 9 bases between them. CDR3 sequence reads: CASRATGYEQYF. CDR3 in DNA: TGTGCCAGCAGGGCTACGGGCTACGAGCAGTACTTC.

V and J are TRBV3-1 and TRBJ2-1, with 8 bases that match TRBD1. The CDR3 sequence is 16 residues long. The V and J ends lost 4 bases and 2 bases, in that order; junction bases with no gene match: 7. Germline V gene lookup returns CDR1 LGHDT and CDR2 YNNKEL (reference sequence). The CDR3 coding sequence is TGTGCCAGCAGCCTGAGGACAGGGAGGACCTACAATGAGCAGTTCTTC. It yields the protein CASSLRTGRTYNEQFF.

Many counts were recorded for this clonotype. The CDR3 DNA sequence: TGCGCCAGCAGGTCCCGGGACGGTGAGAACACTGAAGCTTTCTTT. This translates into CASRSRDGENTEAFF. The chain links TRBV5-1 to TRBJ1-1; TRBD1 is a possible D gene (5 bases). Trimming took off 5 bases at V and 1 base at J, with 15 bases between the two ends. The CDR3 runs to 15 residues. The germline gives CDR1 SGHRS, CDR2 YFSETQ.

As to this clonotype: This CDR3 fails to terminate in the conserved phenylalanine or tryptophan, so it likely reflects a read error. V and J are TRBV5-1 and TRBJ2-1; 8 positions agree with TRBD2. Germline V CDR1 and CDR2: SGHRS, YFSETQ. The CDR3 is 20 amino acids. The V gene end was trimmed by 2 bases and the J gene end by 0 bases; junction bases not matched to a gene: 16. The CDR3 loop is CASSLLSGSVSLSSYNEQFS. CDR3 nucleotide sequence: TGCGCCAGCAGCTTATTAAGCGGGAGTGTTTCTCTAAGCTCCTACAATGAGCAGTTCTCC.

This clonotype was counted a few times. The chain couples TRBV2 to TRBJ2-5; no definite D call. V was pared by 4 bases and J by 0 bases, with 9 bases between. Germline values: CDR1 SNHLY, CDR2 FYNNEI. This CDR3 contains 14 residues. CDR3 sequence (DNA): TGTGCCAGCAGTGTGACGGGTCACCAAGAGACCCAGTACTTC. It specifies CASSVTGHQETQYF.

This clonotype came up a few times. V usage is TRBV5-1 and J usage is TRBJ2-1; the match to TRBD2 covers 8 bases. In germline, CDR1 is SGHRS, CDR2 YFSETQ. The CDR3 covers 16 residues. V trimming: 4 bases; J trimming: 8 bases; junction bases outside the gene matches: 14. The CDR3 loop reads CASSEIAGRRGDEQFF. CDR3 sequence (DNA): TGCGCCAGCAGCGAGATAGCGGGAAGGAGGGGGGATGAGCAGTTCTTC.

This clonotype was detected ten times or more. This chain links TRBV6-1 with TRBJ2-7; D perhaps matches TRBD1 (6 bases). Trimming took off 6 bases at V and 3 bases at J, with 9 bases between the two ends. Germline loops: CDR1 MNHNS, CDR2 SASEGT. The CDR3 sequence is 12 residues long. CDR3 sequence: CASSTQGYEQYF. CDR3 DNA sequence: TGTGCCAGCAGCACACAGGGCTACGAGCAGTACTTC.

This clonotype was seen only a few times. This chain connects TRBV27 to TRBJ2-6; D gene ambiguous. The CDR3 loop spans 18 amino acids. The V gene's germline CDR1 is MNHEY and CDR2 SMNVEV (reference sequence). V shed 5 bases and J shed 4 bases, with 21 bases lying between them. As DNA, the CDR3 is TGTGCCAGCAGTCTAGACCCACCGTTGGGGTACGGGGCCAACGTCCTGACTTTC. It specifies CASSLDPPLGYGANVLTF.

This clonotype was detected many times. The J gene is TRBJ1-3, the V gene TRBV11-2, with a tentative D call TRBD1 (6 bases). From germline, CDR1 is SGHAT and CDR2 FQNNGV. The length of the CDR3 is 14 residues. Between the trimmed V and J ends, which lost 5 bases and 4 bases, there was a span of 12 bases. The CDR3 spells CASSPTGRGNTIYF. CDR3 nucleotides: TGTGCCAGCAGCCCCACAGGGCGAGGAAACACCATATATTTT. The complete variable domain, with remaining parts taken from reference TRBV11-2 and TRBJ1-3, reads EAGVAQSPRYKIIEKRQSVAFWCNPISGHATLYWYQQILGQGPKLLIQFQNNGVVDDSQLPKDRFSAERLKGVDSTLKIQPAKLEDSAVYLCASSPTGRGNTIYFGEGSWLTVV.

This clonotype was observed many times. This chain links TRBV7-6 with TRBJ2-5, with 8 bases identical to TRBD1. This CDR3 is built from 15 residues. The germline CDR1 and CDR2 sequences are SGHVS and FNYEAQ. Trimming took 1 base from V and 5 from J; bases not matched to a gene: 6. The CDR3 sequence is CASSLVGTGYETQYF. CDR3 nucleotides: TGTGCCAGCAGCTTAGTAGGGACAGGATATGAGACCCAGTACTTC.

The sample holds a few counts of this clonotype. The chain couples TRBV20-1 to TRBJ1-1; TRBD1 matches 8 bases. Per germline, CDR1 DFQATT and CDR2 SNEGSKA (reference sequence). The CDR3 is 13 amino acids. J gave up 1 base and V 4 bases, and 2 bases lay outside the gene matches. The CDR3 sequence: CSATDRANTEAFF. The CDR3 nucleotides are TGCAGTGCTACGGACAGGGCGAACACTGAAGCTTTCTTT.

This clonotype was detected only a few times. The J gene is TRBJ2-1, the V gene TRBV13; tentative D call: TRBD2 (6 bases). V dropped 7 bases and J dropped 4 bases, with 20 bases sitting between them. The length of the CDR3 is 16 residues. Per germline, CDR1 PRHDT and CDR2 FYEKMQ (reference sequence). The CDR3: CASTKTGYSGYNEQFF. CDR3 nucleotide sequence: TGTGCCAGCACCAAGACCGGCTATAGCGGATACAATGAGCAGTTCTTC.

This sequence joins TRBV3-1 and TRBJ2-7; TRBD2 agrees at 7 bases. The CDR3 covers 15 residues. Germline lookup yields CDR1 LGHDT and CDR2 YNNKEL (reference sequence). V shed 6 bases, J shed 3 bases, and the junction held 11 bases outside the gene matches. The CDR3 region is CASSPPGGNYYEQYF. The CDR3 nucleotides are TGTGCCAGCAGTCCCCCCGGGGGGAACTACTACGAGCAGTACTTC.

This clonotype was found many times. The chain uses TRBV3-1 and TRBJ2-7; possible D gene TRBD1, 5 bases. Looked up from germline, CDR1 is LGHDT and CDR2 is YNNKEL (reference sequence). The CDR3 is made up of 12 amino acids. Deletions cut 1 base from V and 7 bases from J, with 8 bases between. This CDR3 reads CASSQVTGEQYF. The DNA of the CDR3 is TGTGCCAGCAGCCAAGTAACAGGAGAGCAGTACTTC.

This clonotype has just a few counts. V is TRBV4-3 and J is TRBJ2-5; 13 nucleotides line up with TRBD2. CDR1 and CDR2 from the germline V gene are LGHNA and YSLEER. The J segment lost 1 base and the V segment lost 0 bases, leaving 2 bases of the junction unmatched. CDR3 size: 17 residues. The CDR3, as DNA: TGCGCCAGCAGCCAAGATCGGACTAGCGGGAGCCAAGAGACCCAGTACTTC. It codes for CASSQDRTSGSQETQYF.

For the CDR3, the DNA is TGTGCCAGCAGCGCGGCGACTGGGGACATTCAGTACTTC. Encoded protein: CASSAATGDIQYF. V and J are TRBV7-8 and TRBJ2-4; D uncertain. The ends were cut back, 5 bases at V and 8 bases at J, with 13 bases in the middle. The CDR3 is made up of 13 amino acids. The germline gives CDR1 SGHVS, CDR2 FQNEAQ.